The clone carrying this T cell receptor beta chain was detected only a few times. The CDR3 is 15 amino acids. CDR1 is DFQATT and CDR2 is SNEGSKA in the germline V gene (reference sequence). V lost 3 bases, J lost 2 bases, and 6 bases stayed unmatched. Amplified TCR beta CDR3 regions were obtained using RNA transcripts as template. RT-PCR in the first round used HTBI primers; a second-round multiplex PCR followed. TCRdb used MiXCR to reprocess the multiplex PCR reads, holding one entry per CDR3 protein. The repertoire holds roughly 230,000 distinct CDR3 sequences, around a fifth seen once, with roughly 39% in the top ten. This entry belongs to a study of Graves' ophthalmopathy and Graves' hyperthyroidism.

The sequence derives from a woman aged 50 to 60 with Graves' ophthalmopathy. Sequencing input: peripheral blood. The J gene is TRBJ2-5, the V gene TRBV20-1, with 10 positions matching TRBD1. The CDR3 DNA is TGCAGTGCTAGCCCCGGGACAGGGGATCAAGAGACCCAGTACTTC. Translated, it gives CSASPGTGDQETQYF.